Shown below are 27 T cell receptor beta chains from a single sample sequenced in a study of beta chain features in type 1 diabetes. Study results and limitations: Shortening of TCRB CDR3s, moderate but significant, appeared in all four CD4+ subsets of Type 1 diabetes patients.

Isolated RNA was reverse transcribed in full, so expressed TCRB transcripts were sequenced. Profiling relied on immunoSEQ multiplex PCR, and the TCRdb table lists in-frame clones only, not all of them. The profile shows some 330,000 clones, around 13% of them singletons. Antigens for these TCRs are unknown. The sequencing sample was made of naive CD4+ T cells from blood. These receptors were taken from a woman in her late teens or twenties with type 1 diabetes.

About this clone: This CDR3 is also generated by other DNA sequences in the sample. The chain uses TRBV5-4 and TRBJ2-3, with D perhaps TRBD1 (5 bases). Germline CDR1 and CDR2: SGHNT and YYREEE (reference sequence). This CDR3 has 14 residues. V gave up 4 bases and J gave up 0 bases, with 9 bases separating them. CDR3 residues: CASSLTGSTDTQYF. CDR3 nucleotides: TGTGCCAGCAGCCTTACAGGTAGCACAGATACGCAGTATTTT.

V and J are TRBV6-5 and TRBJ1-4; 10 nucleotides line up with TRBD1. With V trimmed by 4 bases and J by 11 bases, 10 bases remained unmatched. Looked up from germline, CDR1 is MNHEY and CDR2 is SVGAGI. The CDR3 is 15 residues long. The CDR3 sequence is CASSLGGTGVGKLFF. For the CDR3, the DNA is TGTGCCAGCAGTTTGGGTGGGACAGGGGTGGGCAAACTGTTTTTT.

This sequence joins TRBV30 and TRBJ1-2; D gene ambiguous. This CDR3 spans 13 amino acids. Per germline, CDR1 GTSNPN and CDR2 SVGIG (reference sequence). The V gene lost 1 base and the J gene lost 5 bases, with 11 bases spanning the gap. The CDR3 DNA is TGTGCCTGGAGTGGATCGACGGGATATGGCTACACCTTC. Translating gives CAWSGSTGYGYTF.

This clone was seen a handful of times. V is TRBV6-6 and J is TRBJ2-7; no firm D call. V was trimmed by 5 bases and J by 2 bases, leaving 10 bases between them. Germline CDR1 MNHNY, CDR2 SVGAGI (reference sequence). The CDR3 consists of 13 residues. The CDR3 DNA reads as TGTGCCAGCAGTCGCATCAGGCCCTACGAGCAGTACTTC. The encoded protein is CASSRIRPYEQYF.

The table lists this clone with a few counts. This sequence joins TRBV6-6 and TRBJ2-1, with 9 bases matching TRBD2. The CDR3 is 12 amino acids. Germline CDR1 and CDR2: MNHNY and SVGAGI (reference sequence). The V and J ends lost 4 bases and 9 bases, in that order; junction bases with no gene match: 1. CDR3 sequence reads: CASSSSGIEQFF. The CDR3 nucleotides read TGTGCCAGCAGTTCTAGCGGGATTGAGCAGTTCTTC.

The sample holds a few counts of this clone. The genes are TRBV28 and TRBJ2-6; TRBD1 aligns across 8 bases. After removal of 5 bases from V and 5 bases from J, the junction contained 5 bases not matched to a gene. The CDR3 length is 15 residues. CDR1 and CDR2 (germline): MDHEN, SYDVKM. The CDR3 spells CASSQGAEWANVLTF. CDR3 nucleotides: TGTGCCAGCAGTCAGGGGGCGGAATGGGCCAACGTCCTGACTTTC.

This clone has just a few counts. V gene TRBV27 combines with J gene TRBJ2-7; 7 bases fit TRBD2. The CDR3 has 15 residues. Germline lookup yields CDR1 MNHEY and CDR2 SMNVEV (reference sequence). The DNA for the CDR3 is TGTCCCGAGGCCACACACGGGGGGAACTTCCACGAGCAGTACTTC. The encoded protein is CPEATHGGNFHEQYF.

This clone has more than one count but fewer than ten. The chain combines TRBV29-1 with TRBJ2-3; 7 nucleotides agree with TRBD2. The CDR3 is made up of 14 amino acids. The V and J ends lost 4 bases and 2 bases, in that order; junction bases with no gene match: 6. The germline V gene encodes CDR1 SQVTM and CDR2 ANQGSEA. For the CDR3, the DNA is TGCAGCGTTGGGGGGGGAGGATCCACAGATACGCAGTATTTT. Its translation: CSVGGGGSTDTQYF.

The chain links TRBV30 to TRBJ2-7, with D tentatively TRBD2 (5 bases). V was cut by 3 bases and J by 6 bases, with 15 bases left in between. Per the germline V gene, CDR1 is GTSNPN and CDR2 is SVGIG (reference sequence). This CDR3 has 13 residues. In DNA, the CDR3 is TGTGCCTGGAGCGGGGTACCTGGCGGCGAGCAGTACTTC. Amino acid sequence: CAWSGVPGGEQYF.

This clone was detected only a few times. V and J are TRBV6-6 and TRBJ2-5; 9 bases agree with TRBD2. Germline CDR1 and CDR2: MNHNY and SVGAGI (reference sequence). The length of the CDR3 is 15 residues. J lost 0 bases, V lost 6 bases, and 5 bases had no gene match. This CDR3 is CASSRLADYQETQYF. For the CDR3, the DNA is TGTGCCAGCAGCCGACTAGCGGACTACCAAGAGACCCAGTACTTC.

In the case of this clone: This sample also contains other DNA sequences that code for the same CDR3. The J gene is TRBJ2-7, the V gene TRBV4-3; 8 bases map to TRBD2. Germline CDR1 reads LGHNA; CDR2 reads YSLEER. The CDR3 is 15 residues long. V dropped 4 bases and J dropped 0; count of bases not matched to a gene: 5. CDR3 loop: CASSPGAGGSYEQYF. The CDR3 DNA is TGCGCCAGCAGCCCAGGGGCGGGGGGCTCCTACGAGCAGTACTTC.

A few counts support this clone. The chain combines TRBV9 with TRBJ1-1; the D gene is possibly TRBD1 (5 bases). Germline V CDR1 and CDR2: SGDLS, YYNGEE. Deletions cut 3 bases from V and 7 bases from J, with 16 bases between. This CDR3 is 14 amino acids long. This CDR3 is CASSGRWGRGEAFF. DNA of the CDR3: TGTGCCAGCAGCGGTAGGTGGGGCCGCGGTGAAGCTTTCTTT.

This clone has a handful of counts. V is TRBV29-1 and J is TRBJ1-2, with TRBD1 matching over 12 bases. Germline CDR1 is SQVTM and CDR2 is ANQGSEA. V was clipped by 6 bases and J by 7 bases; unmatched bases: 6. The CDR3 sequence is 13 residues long. CDR3 amino acids: CSVGQGAIGGYTF. CDR3 sequence (DNA): TGCAGCGTGGGACAGGGGGCGATCGGTGGCTACACCTTC. The full variable domain, its missing parts supplied by reference TRBV29-1 and TRBJ1-2, is SAVISQKPSRDICQRGTSLTIQCQVDSQVTMMFWYRQQPGQSLTLIATANQGSEATYESGFVIDKFPISRPNLTFSTLTVSNMSPEDSSIYLCSVGQGAIGGYTFGSGTRLTVV.

The gene calls are TRBV20-1 and TRBJ2-7, with a weak D call TRBD2 (6 bases). Trimming removed 5 bases from V and 9 bases from J, with 14 bases in between. CDR1 and CDR2 from the germline V gene are DFQATT and SNEGSKA (reference sequence). This CDR3 contains 11 residues. CDR3 bases: TGCAGTGCTGAAGATCGAGCGGGGCAGTACTTC. Translating it yields CSAEDRAGQYF.

This rearrangement joins TRBV6-5 to TRBJ2-5; D may be TRBD2 (5 bases). Trimming left V 0 bases short and J 4 bases short, with 6 bases between. The germline V gene has CDR1 MNHEY and CDR2 SVGAGI. The CDR3 totals 13 residues. This CDR3 reads CASSYSGRETQYF. The CDR3 region has the DNA TGTGCCAGCAGTTACTCGGGGAGAGAGACCCAGTACTTC.

The rearrangement joins TRBV5-1 to TRBJ2-1; 13 positions agree with TRBD2. The CDR3 length is 15 residues. With V trimmed by 2 bases and J by 5 bases, 1 base remained unmatched. CDR1 and CDR2 (germline): SGHRS, YFSETQ. CDR3 sequence reads: CASSFGLAGDNEQFF. The CDR3 DNA is TGCGCCAGCAGCTTTGGACTAGCGGGGGACAATGAGCAGTTCTTC. The whole variable domain, remainder taken from reference TRBV5-1 and TRBJ2-1, is KAGVTQTPRYLIKTRGQQVTLSCSPISGHRSVSWYQQTPGQGLQFLFEYFSETQRNKGNFPGRFSGRQFSNSRSEMNVSTLELGDSALYLCASSFGLAGDNEQFFGPGTRLTVL.

This clone was seen more than once but under ten times. This chain connects TRBV5-6 to TRBJ1-2, with 8 bases that match TRBD1. V trimming: 4 bases; J trimming: 3 bases; junction bases outside the gene matches: 11. Germline V CDR1 and CDR2: SGHDT, YYEEEE. This CDR3 is built from 16 residues. CDR3 nucleotide sequence: TGTGCCAGCAGCCGACAGGGGACTTGGGCGGACTATGGCTACACCTTC. It is translated as CASSRQGTWADYGYTF.

The V gene is TRBV20-1, the J gene TRBJ2-4, with TRBD1 matching over 7 bases. The CDR3 extends over 11 amino acids. CDR1 and CDR2 (germline): DFQATT, SNEGSKA (reference sequence). Trimming at V came to 6 bases and at J to 13 bases, leaving 9 bases not matched to a gene. This chain's CDR3 is CSARQGPKQYF. The CDR3 DNA is TGCAGTGCGCGACAGGGACCCAAACAGTACTTC.

J is TRBJ2-3 and V is TRBV9; 7 bases are a match to TRBD2. V shed 2 bases and J 3 bases; nucleotides not matched to a gene: 6. From germline, CDR1 is SGDLS and CDR2 YYNGEE. The CDR3 runs 15 residues. The CDR3 DNA reads TGTGCCAGCAGCGTCATGGGGGGAGGGACAGATACGCAGTATTTT. Translating gives CASSVMGGGTDTQYF. The full variable domain, rest sourced from reference TRBV9 and TRBJ2-3, is DSGVTQTPKHLITATGQRVTLRCSPRSGDLSVYWYQQSLDQGLQFLIQYYNGEERAKGNILERFSAQQFPDLHSELNLSSLELGDSALYFCASSVMGGGTDTQYFGPGTRLTVL.

The V and J genes are TRBV15 and TRBJ2-1; 9 bases are shared with TRBD2. Losses at the gene ends were 5 bases for V and 6 bases for J; bases not matched to a gene: 5. The CDR3 covers 14 residues. Germline-derived CDR1 and CDR2 are LNHNV and YYDKDF (reference sequence). CDR3 nucleotide sequence: TGTGCCACCAGCCGGCGGGAGGGTGGCAATGAGCAGTTCTTC. This gives the protein CATSRREGGNEQFF.

This clone was seen only a few times. The rearrangement joins TRBV7-2 to TRBJ2-5; 12 bases are shared with TRBD2. V shed 5 bases, J shed 4 bases, and the junction held 2 bases outside the gene matches. Germline V gives CDR1 SGHTA, CDR2 FQGNSA. The CDR3 is made up of 14 amino acids. In DNA, the CDR3 is TGTGCCAGCAGCCCGACTAGCGGGAGAGAGACCCAGTACTTC. Amino acids: CASSPTSGRETQYF.

The gene calls are TRBV7-9 and TRBJ2-3; 8 positions agree with TRBD1. CDR1 SEHNR and CDR2 FQNEAQ come from the germline V gene (reference sequence). J lost 0 bases, V lost 10 bases, and 6 bases had no gene match. The CDR3 has 14 residues. Here the CDR3 reads CATDRDRSTDTQYF. As DNA, the CDR3 is TGTGCCACCGACCGGGACAGGAGCACAGATACGCAGTATTTT.

J is TRBJ2-7 and V is TRBV4-3; 7 positions agree with TRBD2. The V segment lost 1 base and the J segment 6 bases; nucleotides outside the gene matches: 0. CDR1 LGHNA and CDR2 YSLEER come from the germline V gene. This CDR3 has 12 amino acids. CDR3 DNA: TGCGCCAGCAGCCAAGCGGGAGGCGAGCAGTACTTC. This translates into CASSQAGGEQYF.

This clone was found a few times. J is TRBJ2-3 and V is TRBV18; maybe TRBD2 (5 bases). CDR3 length equals 14 residues. CDR1 and CDR2 from the germline V gene are KGHSH and LQKENI. The V and J ends lost 0 bases and 4 bases respectively, with 8 bases between them. CDR3 in amino acids: CASSPPTRSDTQYF. DNA for the CDR3: TGTGCCAGCTCACCACCTACTAGATCAGATACGCAGTATTTT.

The chain has TRBV28 and TRBJ2-6, with D unclear. CDR1 and CDR2 from the germline V gene are MDHEN and SYDVKM. The CDR3 covers 13 residues. V was pared by 8 bases and J by 2 bases, with 7 bases between. The CDR3: CASVEPGANVLTF. In DNA form, the CDR3 reads TGTGCCAGCGTAGAGCCTGGGGCCAACGTCCTGACTTTC.

A few counts support this clone. The chain recombines TRBV4-1 with TRBJ2-7, with a possible D match to TRBD2 (5 bases). Trimming cost V 2 bases and J 3 bases, with 17 bases left between them. Germline CDR1 is MGHRA and CDR2 is YSYEKL. The CDR3 is 16 amino acids. CDR3 protein: CASSQSRGRMNYEQYF. The CDR3 DNA is TGCGCCAGCAGCCAAAGCCGAGGGCGGATGAACTACGAGCAGTACTTC.

This chain connects TRBV2 to TRBJ2-1; D is possibly TRBD2 (6 bases). The CDR3 is 11 residues long. V was cut by 3 bases and J by 11 bases, with 8 bases left in between. Germline V gives CDR1 SNHLY, CDR2 FYNNEI. In DNA, the CDR3 is TGTGCCAGCAGTGAGCGGGACCAGCAGTTCTTC. Translated, it gives CASSERDQQFF.